The clone carrying this T cell receptor (beta chain) was counted only a few times. The data stem from a study of regulatory T cells in long-lasting Graves disease. Sample time point: newly diagnosed GD, antithyroid drugs for less than 3 months. PBMCs were the source of the RNA used for TCR sequencing. According to the study, TCR beta libraries were built with iRepertoire HTBI primers and CDR3-region Arm-PCR. In TCRdb, the multiplex PCR reads were re-called with MiXCR into one record per CDR3 protein. This table has 360,000 or so distinct CDR3 sequences, around 11% appearing once. This sample also appeared in a second study, on T cells in Graves' hyperthyroidism and ophthalmopathy.

The sequence was collected from a woman aged 18 to 35 with Graves disease. This material consisted of peripheral blood mononuclear cells (PBMCs), taken at new diagnosis, from a patient treated with antithyroid drugs.

CDR3 protein: CASSFIGGSIQYF. CDR3 sequence (DNA): TGTGCCAGCAGTTTTATCGGGGGGAGCATTCAGTACTTC. J is TRBJ2-4 and V is TRBV28; 7 positions agree with TRBD2. This CDR3 spans 13 amino acids. The V gene's germline CDR1 is MDHEN and CDR2 SYDVKM. Trimming cost V 3 bases and J 9 bases; bases outside gene matches: 5.